This T cell receptor beta chain derives from a study of shared clonotypes between healthy human individuals. This CDR3 has 18 residues. J lost 4 bases, V lost 3 bases, and 11 bases had no gene match. The germline V gene encodes CDR1 SNHLY and CDR2 FYNNEI. Sequencing was performed with immunoSEQ multiplex PCR; in TCRdb, only in-frame clones are kept and a portion is missing. The sample carries roughly 2 million clones, 95% recorded once. Sequencing input: naive CD4+ T cells sorted from blood. Subset here: CD45RA+ positively selected. The TCR comes from a man younger than 35 in good health. The rearrangement uses TRBV2 and TRBJ1-5; 11 nucleotides align to TRBD1. The CDR3 sequence is CASSEIGQGAFGNQPQHF. CDR3 DNA: TGTGCCAGCAGTGAGATCGGACAGGGGGCTTTCGGTAATCAGCCCCAGCATTTT.